The 16 T cell receptor beta chains below come from one sample, sequenced in a study of siplizumab effects on memory and regulatory T cells (dated by TCRdb to between 2019 and 2020). The receptor library was made with the immunoSEQ multiplex PCR assay. The table was pulled from immuneACCESS by TCRdb, which kept in-frame rearrangements only. Such tables lose some clones; where checked, under half of the loss comes from unresolved V genes, and the rest has no known cause. For this sample the table gives roughly 60,000 clones, of which more than 80% were detected only once. 30% to 40% of the sample belongs to the ten largest clones. Sequenced material: CD8+ T cells sorted from blood. These receptors were obtained from a human donor in good health.

Concerning this clone: Additional DNA sequences in this sample encode the identical CDR3. V usage is TRBV7-8 and J usage is TRBJ2-7, with TRBD2 matching over 9 bases. Germline lookup yields CDR1 SGHVS and CDR2 FQNEAQ. This CDR3 has 16 residues. The ends lost 4 bases at V and 4 bases at J; junction bases unmatched: 11. Here the CDR3 DNA reads TGTGCCAGCAGCTCGTCCCCCTTGACTAGCGGTTACGAGCAGTACTTC. As protein: CASSSSPLTSGYEQYF.

CDR3 region: CASGRSNEQFF. In DNA form, the CDR3 reads TGTGCCAGCGGGAGGTCCAATGAGCAGTTCTTC. This chain uses TRBV7-3 with TRBJ2-1; the D gene is possibly TRBD2 (6 bases). This CDR3 comprises 11 residues. Trimming took off 8 bases at V and 6 bases at J, with 8 bases between the two ends. The germline gives CDR1 SGHTA, CDR2 FQGTGA. Full variable domain (outside the CDR3, taken from reference TRBV7-3 and TRBJ2-1): GAGVSQTPSNKVTEKGKYVELRCDPISGHTALYWYRQSLGQGPEFLIYFQGTGAADDSGLPNDRFFAVRPEGSVSTLKIQRTERGDSAVYLCASGRSNEQFFGPGTRLTVL.

The chain is built from TRBV5-6 and TRBJ2-7; 8 bases fit TRBD2. V lost 6 bases, J lost 3 bases, and 14 bases stayed unmatched. The CDR3 is made up of 16 amino acids. CDR1 is SGHDT, CDR2 YYEEEE, per germline. The CDR3 protein is CASTRSQRGLYYEQYF. The CDR3 DNA follows: TGTGCCAGCACCCGTAGTCAGCGGGGGTTATACTACGAGCAGTACTTC.

J is TRBJ2-4 and V is TRBV11-2; TRBD2 is a possible D gene (5 bases). Germline values: CDR1 SGHAT, CDR2 FQNNGV. This CDR3 is built from 14 residues. The V gene lost 6 bases and the J gene lost 3 bases, with 12 bases spanning the gap. The CDR3 loop reads CASSYWGVKNIQYF. CDR3 coding DNA: TGTGCCAGCAGTTATTGGGGAGTCAAAAACATTCAGTACTTC.

The CDR3 DNA is TGTGCTAGTGGTTTGTCCATTAGCGGGAGGGCCCACAATGAGCAGTTCTTC. Its protein is CASGLSISGRAHNEQFF. The chain carries TRBV12-5 and TRBJ2-1, with TRBD2 matching over 11 bases. The CDR3 is made up of 17 amino acids. With V trimmed by 2 bases and J by 5 bases, 8 bases remained unmatched. Looked up from germline, CDR1 is LGHNT and CDR2 is FRNRAP.

CDR3 nucleotide sequence: TGTGCCAGCAGCTCGACAGGGGGCAGTTACATTCAGTACTTC. It specifies CASSSTGGSYIQYF. The chain has TRBV7-9 and TRBJ2-4; TRBD1 matches 10 bases. Germline V CDR1 and CDR2: SEHNR, FQNEAQ (reference sequence). V lost 4 bases, J lost 8 bases, and 5 bases stayed unmatched. The CDR3 has 14 amino acids. Complete variable domain (other parts from reference TRBV7-9 and TRBJ2-4): DTGVSQNPRHKITKRGQNVTFRCDPISEHNRLYWYRQTLGQGPEFLTYFQNEAQLEKSRLLSDRFSAERPKGSFSTLEIQRTEQGDSAMYLCASSSTGGSYIQYFGAGTRLSVL.

The gene calls are TRBV7-8 and TRBJ1-4; D ambiguous. Germline lookup yields CDR1 SGHVS and CDR2 FQNEAQ. V gave up 6 bases and J gave up 4 bases, with 15 bases separating them. This CDR3 is built from 15 residues. For the CDR3, the DNA is TGTGCCAGCAGTGTAGGACTGCGCCGTAATGAAAAACTGTTTTTT. Protein sequence: CASSVGLRRNEKLFF.

The sample holds one count of this clone. The V and J genes are TRBV30 and TRBJ1-3; D gene ambiguous. The CDR3 has 15 residues. The germline CDR1 and CDR2 sequences are GTSNPN and SVGIG (reference sequence). V was cut by 1 base and J by 0 bases, with 10 bases left in between. The CDR3 DNA sequence: TGTGCCTGGAGTGGGACCGACTACTCTGGAAACACCATATATTTT. It is translated as CAWSGTDYSGNTIYF. Supplemented by reference TRBV30 and TRBJ1-3, the full variable domain reads SQTIHQWPATLVQPVGSPLSLECTVEGTSNPNLYWYRQAAGRGLQLLFYSVGIGQISSEVPQNLSASRPQDRQFILSSKKLLLSDSGFYLCAWSGTDYSGNTIYFGEGSWLTVV.

CDR3 sequence reads: CASSLAEQETQYF. As DNA, the CDR3 is TGTGCCAGCAGTTTAGCGGAGCAAGAGACCCAGTACTTC. This rearrangement joins TRBV27 to TRBJ2-5; the D is unclear. The ends were cut back, 2 bases at V and 2 bases at J, with 6 bases in the middle. Germline V lookup: CDR1 MNHEY, CDR2 SMNVEV (reference sequence). This CDR3 region has 13 residues.

The chain has TRBV9 and TRBJ2-2; the match to TRBD2 covers 14 bases. CDR3 length equals 15 residues. CDR1 is SGDLS, CDR2 YYNGEE, per germline. J was trimmed by 10 bases and V by 4 bases; bases with no gene match: 6. The CDR3 loop is CASSPGTSGRVELFF. The DNA of the CDR3 is TGTGCCAGCAGCCCAGGGACTAGCGGGAGAGTGGAGCTGTTTTTT.

The chain recombines TRBV6-6 with TRBJ2-7; D is ambiguous. From germline, CDR1 is MNHNY and CDR2 SVGAGI (reference sequence). The CDR3 length is 14 residues. Between the trimmed V and J ends, which lost 2 bases and 1 base, there was a span of 9 bases. CDR3 DNA: TGTGCCAGCAGTTACGGTCCGATGTCCTACGAGCAGTACTTC. This encodes CASSYGPMSYEQYF.

The chain joins TRBV6-4 to TRBJ2-1; 8 nucleotides match TRBD2. Trimming removed 5 bases from V and 6 bases from J; junction bases left unmatched: 9. The CDR3 is made up of 15 amino acids. Germline-derived CDR1 and CDR2 are MRHNA and SNTAGT. CDR3 in DNA: TGTGCCAGCAGTTTCGGACTAGCCGCAACCAATGAGCAGTTCTTC. Translating gives CASSFGLAATNEQFF.

Only one count was recorded for this clone. Other DNA sequences in the sample encode the same CDR3. The gene calls are TRBV27 and TRBJ2-5; D is uncertain. Trimming pared 5 bases from V and 4 bases from J, leaving 5 bases between. The germline V gene encodes CDR1 MNHEY and CDR2 SMNVEV (reference sequence). The CDR3 is made up of 11 amino acids. CDR3 in DNA: TGTGCCAGCAGTCTCGGAGAGACCCAGTACTTC. Its translation is CASSLGETQYF.

DNA for the CDR3: TGTGCCAGCAGCCCCCAGGGGGCCTACGAGCAGTACTTC. Encoded protein: CASSPQGAYEQYF. The chain couples TRBV5-6 to TRBJ2-7, with 7 bases lining up with TRBD1. The CDR3 has 13 amino acids. J gave up 2 bases and V 4 bases, and 3 bases lay outside the gene matches. CDR1 and CDR2 (germline): SGHDT, YYEEEE.

This sequence joins TRBV27 and TRBJ1-1, with D possibly matching TRBD1 (6 bases). Trimming left V 6 bases short and J 10 bases short, with 21 bases between. Germline lookup yields CDR1 MNHEY and CDR2 SMNVEV (reference sequence). This CDR3 has 14 residues. The CDR3, as DNA: TGTGCCAGCAGAGCTAGCCGGGACACGGAGGTAGCTTTCTTT. Residues: CASRASRDTEVAFF.

This chain links TRBV7-8 with TRBJ1-1, with D unclear. Germline CDR1 SGHVS, CDR2 FQNEAQ. This CDR3 has 12 residues. Trimming pared 5 bases from V and 11 bases from J, leaving 15 bases between. DNA of the CDR3: TGTGCCAGCAGCCCGGGTCCCGCGGCCGCTTTCTTT. Translating it yields CASSPGPAAAFF.